This TCR beta chain was retrieved from a study of T cell repertoires in cytomegalovirus infection. As for the study in general: Recently identified HLA-C-restricted CMV epitopes were among the peptides used. Public signatures in TCR beta pointed to CMV infection and matching HLA type. Study conclusions and caveats: What dominated the ex vivo response were HLA-C-restricted CMV-specific TCR beta clonotypes.

Trimming removed 0 bases from V and 5 bases from J, with 20 bases in between. Germline assignment: CDR1 SGHKS and CDR2 YYEKEE (reference sequence). The CDR3 consists of 17 residues. MiXCR, applied by TCRdb to the reads, yields one record per CDR3 protein. The sample carries 250,000 to 300,000 distinct CDR3 sequences, around 20% recorded once. This clonotype was found a few times. No antigen is known for it. The sequence came from a human donor in good health (CMV status not recorded). Some clones in this sample may be carry-over from other donors' samples. This rearrangement joins TRBV5-5 to TRBJ2-5; D gene ambiguous. Here the sequenced sample was cultured PBMCs, taken from culture after CMV antigen stimulation. The CDR3 DNA is TGTGCCAGCAGCTTGGGGAGAATATCTTTAACGGAGGAGACCCAGTACTTC. It specifies CASSLGRISLTEETQYF.